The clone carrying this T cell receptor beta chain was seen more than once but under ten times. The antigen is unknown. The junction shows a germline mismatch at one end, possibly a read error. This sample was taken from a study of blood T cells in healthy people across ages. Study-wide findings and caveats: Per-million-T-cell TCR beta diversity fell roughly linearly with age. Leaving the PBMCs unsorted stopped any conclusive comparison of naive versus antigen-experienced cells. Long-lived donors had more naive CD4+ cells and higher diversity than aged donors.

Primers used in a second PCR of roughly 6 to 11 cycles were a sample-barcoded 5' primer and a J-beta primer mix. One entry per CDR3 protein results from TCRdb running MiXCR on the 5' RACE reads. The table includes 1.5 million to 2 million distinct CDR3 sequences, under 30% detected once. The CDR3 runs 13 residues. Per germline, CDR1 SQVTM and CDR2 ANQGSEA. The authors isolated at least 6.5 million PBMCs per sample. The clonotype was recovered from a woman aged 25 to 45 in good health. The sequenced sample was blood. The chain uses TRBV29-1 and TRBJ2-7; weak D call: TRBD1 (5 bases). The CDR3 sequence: CSVWLQVLYERYF. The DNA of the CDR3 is TGCAGCGTTTGGTTACAGGTATTATACGAGCGGTACTTC.